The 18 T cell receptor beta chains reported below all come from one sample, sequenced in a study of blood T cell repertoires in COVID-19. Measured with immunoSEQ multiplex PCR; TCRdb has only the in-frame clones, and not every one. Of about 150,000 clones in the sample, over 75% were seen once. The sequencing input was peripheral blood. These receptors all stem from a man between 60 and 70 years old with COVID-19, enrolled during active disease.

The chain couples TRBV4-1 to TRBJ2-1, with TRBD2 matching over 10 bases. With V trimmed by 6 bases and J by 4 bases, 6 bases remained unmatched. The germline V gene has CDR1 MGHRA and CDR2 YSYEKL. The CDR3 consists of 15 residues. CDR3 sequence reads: CASRNGLAVYNEQFF. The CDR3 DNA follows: TGCGCCAGCAGGAACGGACTAGCGGTGTACAATGAGCAGTTCTTC.

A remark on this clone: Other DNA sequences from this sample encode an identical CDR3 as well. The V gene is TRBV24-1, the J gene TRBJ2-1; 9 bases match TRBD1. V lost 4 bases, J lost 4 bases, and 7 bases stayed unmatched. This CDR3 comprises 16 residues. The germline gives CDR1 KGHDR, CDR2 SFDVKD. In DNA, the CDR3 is TGTGCCACCAGTGACCCCGGGACAGGGTCATACAATGAGCAGTTCTTC. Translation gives CATSDPGTGSYNEQFF.

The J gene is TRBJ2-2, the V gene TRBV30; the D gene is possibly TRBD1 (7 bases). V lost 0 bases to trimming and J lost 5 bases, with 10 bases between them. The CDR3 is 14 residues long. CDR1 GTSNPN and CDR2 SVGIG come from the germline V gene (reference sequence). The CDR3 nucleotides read TGTGCCTGGAGTGTACCAGGGGGGACCGGGGAGCTGTTTTTT. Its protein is CAWSVPGGTGELFF.

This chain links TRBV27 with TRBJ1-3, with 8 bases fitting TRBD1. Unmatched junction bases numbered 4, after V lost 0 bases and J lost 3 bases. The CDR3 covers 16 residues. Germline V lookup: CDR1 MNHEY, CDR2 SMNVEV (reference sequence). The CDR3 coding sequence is TGTGCCAGCAGTTTATCAGGGACAGGAGTTGGAAACACCATATATTTT. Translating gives CASSLSGTGVGNTIYF.

The DNA of the CDR3 is TGTGCCAGCAGTGAGTTGAGAGGCAATCAGCCCCAGCATTTT. Its protein is CASSELRGNQPQHF. This chain joins TRBV6-1 and TRBJ1-5; no clear D gene. The CDR3 has 14 amino acids. CDR1 is MNHNS and CDR2 is SASEGT in the germline V gene. V lost 3 bases and J 2 bases, leaving 8 bases between the germline ends.

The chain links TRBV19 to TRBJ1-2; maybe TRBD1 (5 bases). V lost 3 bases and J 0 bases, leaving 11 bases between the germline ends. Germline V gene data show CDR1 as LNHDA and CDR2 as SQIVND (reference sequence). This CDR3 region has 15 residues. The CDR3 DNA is TGTGCCAGTAGTATTGGAGGGGAAACTAACTATGGCTACACCTTC. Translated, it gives CASSIGGETNYGYTF.

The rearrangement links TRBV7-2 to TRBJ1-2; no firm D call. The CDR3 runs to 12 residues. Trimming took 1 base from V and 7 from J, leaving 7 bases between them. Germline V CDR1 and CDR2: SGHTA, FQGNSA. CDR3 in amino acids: CASSLEAGGYTF. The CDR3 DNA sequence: TGTGCCAGCAGCTTAGAGGCAGGTGGCTACACCTTC.

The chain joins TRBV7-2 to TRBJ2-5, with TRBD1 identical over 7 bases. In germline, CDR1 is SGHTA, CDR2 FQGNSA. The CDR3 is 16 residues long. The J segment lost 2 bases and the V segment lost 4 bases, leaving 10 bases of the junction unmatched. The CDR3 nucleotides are TGTGCCAGCAGCTCCCCGGGACAGCCCGGACAAGAGACCCAGTACTTC. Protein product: CASSSPGQPGQETQYF.

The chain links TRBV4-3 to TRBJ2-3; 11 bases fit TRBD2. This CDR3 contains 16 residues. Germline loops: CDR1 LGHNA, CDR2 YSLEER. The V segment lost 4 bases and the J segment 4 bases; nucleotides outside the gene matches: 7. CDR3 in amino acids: CASSLLSGGAADTQYF. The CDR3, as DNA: TGCGCCAGCAGCCTCCTTAGCGGGGGGGCAGCAGATACGCAGTATTTT.

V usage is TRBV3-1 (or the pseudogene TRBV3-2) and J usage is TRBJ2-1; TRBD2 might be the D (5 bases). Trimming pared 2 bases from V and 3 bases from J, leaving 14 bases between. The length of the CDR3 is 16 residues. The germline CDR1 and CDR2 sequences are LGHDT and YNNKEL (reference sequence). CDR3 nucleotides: TGTGCCAGCAGCCAACGTCTAGTCGGAGGCTACAATGAGCAGTTCTTC. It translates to CASSQRLVGGYNEQFF.

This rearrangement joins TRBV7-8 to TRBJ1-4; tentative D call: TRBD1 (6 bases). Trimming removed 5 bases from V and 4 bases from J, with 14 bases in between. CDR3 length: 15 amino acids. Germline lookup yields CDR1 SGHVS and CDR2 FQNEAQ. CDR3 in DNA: TGTGCCAGCAGCGTTAGAGCGGACAGTAATGAAAAACTGTTTTTT. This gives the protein CASSVRADSNEKLFF.

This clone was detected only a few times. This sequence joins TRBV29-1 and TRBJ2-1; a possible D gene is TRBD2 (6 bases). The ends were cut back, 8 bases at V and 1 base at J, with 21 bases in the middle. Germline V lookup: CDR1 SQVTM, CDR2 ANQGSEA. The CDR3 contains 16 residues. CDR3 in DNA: TGCAGCACCCGCGGCGGGATACAAGGGTCCTACAATGAGCAGTTCTTC. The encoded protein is CSTRGGIQGSYNEQFF.

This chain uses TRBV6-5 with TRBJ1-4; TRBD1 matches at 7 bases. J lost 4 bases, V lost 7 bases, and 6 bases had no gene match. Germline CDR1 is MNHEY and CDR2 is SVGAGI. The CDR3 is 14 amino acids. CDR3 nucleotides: TGTGCCAGCATATCCGGGACAGTTAATGAAAAACTGTTTTTT. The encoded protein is CASISGTVNEKLFF.

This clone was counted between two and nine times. The CDR3 region has the DNA TGTGCCAGCAGCTTAGACAGGTCCTCTGGAAACACCATATATTTT. This encodes CASSLDRSSGNTIYF. The J gene is TRBJ1-3, the V gene TRBV11-3, with D unresolved. Trimming took 0 bases from V and 0 from J, leaving 6 bases between them. The CDR3 totals 15 residues. Germline values: CDR1 SGHNT, CDR2 YENEEA. Based on the CDR3 plus reference TRBV11-3 and TRBJ1-3, the full variable domain is EAGVVQSPRYKIIEKKQPVAFWCNPISGHNTLYWYLQNLGQGPELLIRYENEEAVDDSQLPKDRFSAERLKGVDSTLKIQPAELGDSAVYLCASSLDRSSGNTIYFGEGSWLTVV.

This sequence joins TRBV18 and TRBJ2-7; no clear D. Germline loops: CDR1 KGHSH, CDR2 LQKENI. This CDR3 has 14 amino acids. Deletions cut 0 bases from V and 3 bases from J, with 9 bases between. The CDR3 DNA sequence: TGTGCCAGCTCACCACCTAGTATCGGCTACGAGCAGTACTTC. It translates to CASSPPSIGYEQYF.

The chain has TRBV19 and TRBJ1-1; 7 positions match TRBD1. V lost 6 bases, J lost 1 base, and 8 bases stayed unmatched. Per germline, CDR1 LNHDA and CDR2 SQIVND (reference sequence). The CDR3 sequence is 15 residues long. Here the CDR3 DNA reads TGTGCCAGTAGCAACCCGGGACAGTCGAACACTGAAGCTTTCTTT. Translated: CASSNPGQSNTEAFF.

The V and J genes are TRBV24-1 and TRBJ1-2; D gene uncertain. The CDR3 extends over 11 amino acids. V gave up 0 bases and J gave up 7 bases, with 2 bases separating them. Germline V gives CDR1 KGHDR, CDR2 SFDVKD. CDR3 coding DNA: TGTGCCACCAGTGATTTGCTTGGCTACACCTTC. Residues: CATSDLLGYTF.

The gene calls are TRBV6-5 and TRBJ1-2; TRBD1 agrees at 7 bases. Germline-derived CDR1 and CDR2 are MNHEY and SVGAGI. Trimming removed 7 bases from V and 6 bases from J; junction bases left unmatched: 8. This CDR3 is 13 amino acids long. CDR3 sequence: CASILQGTDGYTF. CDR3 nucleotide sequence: TGTGCCAGCATTTTACAGGGGACCGATGGCTACACCTTC.